Below are 25 T cell receptor beta chains sequenced from a single sample in a study of T cell responses to AZD1222 COVID-19 vaccine. Here immunoSEQ multiplex PCR was the method, and the copy in TCRdb shows in-frame clones only, minus some. Of some 74,000 clones listed, roughly nine tenths are singletons. The material was peripheral blood, obtained 28 days after the second AZD1222 dose. These TCRs come from an adult who received the AZD1222 COVID-19 vaccine.

The genes are TRBV6-5 and TRBJ2-2; D gene uncertain. Germline CDR1 and CDR2: MNHEY and SVGAGI. The V gene lost 5 bases and the J gene lost 5 bases, with 15 bases spanning the gap. The CDR3 runs to 15 residues. CDR3 loop: CASSRRKGQTGELFF. The CDR3 region has the DNA TGTGCCAGCAGTCGCCGGAAAGGGCAGACCGGGGAGCTGTTTTTT.

The rearrangement joins TRBV4-1 to TRBJ2-3; D is unclear. V shed 4 bases and J shed 3 bases, with 5 bases lying between them. The CDR3 has 12 amino acids. CDR1 MGHRA and CDR2 YSYEKL come from the germline V gene. CDR3 protein: CASSLSTDTQYF. In DNA, the CDR3 is TGCGCCAGCAGCCTATCGACAGATACGCAGTATTTT.

The gene calls are TRBV10-1 and TRBJ2-3, with D possibly being TRBD2 (6 bases). Trimming cost V 6 bases and J 3 bases, with 13 bases left between them. The CDR3 contains 14 residues. Germline CDR1 WNHNN, CDR2 SYGVQD (reference sequence). CDR3 sequence reads: CASRMVEGTDTQYF. The CDR3 DNA reads as TGCGCCAGCAGGATGGTGGAGGGTACAGATACGCAGTATTTT.

The genes are TRBV5-6 and TRBJ1-6; D uncertain. V shed 5 bases and J shed 7 bases, with 10 bases lying between them. Germline V gene sequence: CDR1 SGHDT, CDR2 YYEEEE. This CDR3 is 13 amino acids long. DNA of the CDR3: TGTGCCAGCAGAAGAGGTTTCAATTCACCCCTCCACTTT. It is translated as CASRRGFNSPLHF.

The J gene is TRBJ2-3, the V gene TRBV11-3, with D unclear. The CDR3 is 14 residues long. V shed 2 bases and J shed 4 bases, with 10 bases lying between them. Germline V gene sequence: CDR1 SGHNT, CDR2 YENEEA. CDR3 sequence: CASSLSFVSDTQYF. DNA for the CDR3: TGTGCCAGCAGCTTAAGTTTTGTATCAGATACGCAGTATTTT.

The chain is built from TRBV6-5 and TRBJ2-2, with D unclear. Trimming took off 7 bases at V and 11 bases at J, with 11 bases between the two ends. The germline V gene has CDR1 MNHEY and CDR2 SVGAGI. The CDR3 is 11 amino acids. CDR3 DNA: TGTGCCAGCAAAACGAGAAATGAGCTGTTTTTT. Its protein product is CASKTRNELFF.

This clone is a singleton in its sample. The rearrangement joins TRBV7-9 to TRBJ2-7, with 8 bases that match TRBD1. The CDR3 runs to 14 residues. In germline, CDR1 is SEHNR, CDR2 FQNEAQ (reference sequence). The ends lost 3 bases at V and 3 bases at J; junction bases unmatched: 4. The CDR3 reads CASSFSGGRYEQYF. CDR3 coding DNA: TGTGCCAGCAGCTTTTCAGGGGGCCGCTACGAGCAGTACTTC.

Here the CDR3 reads CASSPTGGMNTEAFF. CDR3 in DNA: TGTGCCAGCAGCCCAACCGGGGGGATGAACACTGAAGCTTTCTTT. This rearrangement joins TRBV7-3 to TRBJ1-1, with D possibly being TRBD1 (5 bases). The ends were cut back, 5 bases at V and 0 bases at J, with 13 bases in the middle. Germline V lookup: CDR1 SGHTA, CDR2 FQGTGA. CDR3 length equals 15 residues.

The CDR3 loop is CASSPPGLAGAGTGELFF. DNA of the CDR3: TGCGCCAGCAGCCCTCCGGGACTAGCGGGGGCGGGCACCGGGGAGCTGTTTTTT. The chain carries TRBV5-1 and TRBJ2-2, with 14 bases that match TRBD2. The CDR3 totals 18 residues. CDR1 is SGHRS and CDR2 is YFSETQ in the germline V gene. J gave up 4 bases and V 4 bases, and 9 bases lay outside the gene matches.

The V gene is TRBV13, the J gene TRBJ1-1, with D maybe TRBD1 (5 bases). V lost 5 bases and J lost 5, with 18 bases in between. CDR1 PRHDT and CDR2 FYEKMQ come from the germline V gene (reference sequence). This CDR3 has 15 amino acids. CDR3 DNA: TGTGCCAGCAGCCCGTCCCCAAGAGGGGCGACTGAAGCTTTCTTT. Translated, it gives CASSPSPRGATEAFF.

The chain has TRBV9 and TRBJ2-3; 8 nucleotides line up with TRBD2. The CDR3 runs 15 residues. Germline V lookup: CDR1 SGDLS, CDR2 YYNGEE. Unmatched junction bases numbered 9, after V lost 4 bases and J lost 5 bases. The CDR3: CASSIRGGWLDTQYF. CDR3 nucleotides: TGTGCCAGCAGCATACGCGGGGGGTGGTTAGATACGCAGTATTTT.

The V and J genes are TRBV24-1 and TRBJ2-1; 9 bases are shared with TRBD2. The CDR3 covers 16 residues. Unmatched junction bases numbered 4, after V lost 1 base and J lost 4 bases. Germline values: CDR1 KGHDR, CDR2 SFDVKD. CDR3 sequence reads: CATSDFGAGGYNEQFF. In DNA, the CDR3 is TGTGCCACCAGTGATTTTGGCGCGGGGGGGTACAATGAGCAGTTCTTC.

The gene calls are TRBV5-1 and TRBJ1-5; D is possibly TRBD1 (6 bases). Trimming shortened V by 3 bases and J by 1 base, and 17 bases separated the two germline ends. Germline V CDR1 and CDR2: SGHRS, YFSETQ. The CDR3 spans 17 residues. In DNA, the CDR3 is TGCGCCAGCAGCTGGGAGGGTTGGGGGCGGAGCAATCAGCCCCAGCATTTT. Translation gives CASSWEGWGRSNQPQHF. Supplemented by reference TRBV5-1 and TRBJ1-5, the full variable domain reads KAGVTQTPRYLIKTRGQQVTLSCSPISGHRSVSWYQQTPGQGLQFLFEYFSETQRNKGNFPGRFSGRQFSNSRSEMNVSTLELGDSALYLCASSWEGWGRSNQPQHFGDGTRLSIL.

A few counts support this clone. The rearrangement joins TRBV27 to TRBJ1-6; D is possibly TRBD1 (5 bases). V dropped 5 bases and J dropped 0 bases, with 14 bases sitting between them. Germline CDR1 MNHEY, CDR2 SMNVEV (reference sequence). CDR3 length: 17 residues. The CDR3 sequence is CASSNYRSPSYNSPLHF. As DNA, the CDR3 is TGTGCCAGCAGTAACTACAGGTCGCCCTCCTATAATTCACCCCTCCACTTT.

The V and J genes are TRBV9 and TRBJ1-3; maybe TRBD1 (6 bases). The CDR3 has 16 residues. The germline gives CDR1 SGDLS, CDR2 YYNGEE. The germline V and J ends were trimmed by 4 bases and 0 bases, with 14 bases remaining between them. The CDR3 protein is CASSSLPGVSGNTIYF. CDR3 bases: TGTGCCAGCAGCTCCCTCCCAGGGGTCTCTGGAAACACCATATATTTT.

The genes are TRBV6-2 or TRBV6-3 and TRBJ1-6; no firm D call. V lost 2 bases and J lost 8, with 7 bases in between. The CDR3 has 13 amino acids. Germline V lookup: CDR1 MNHEY, CDR2 SVGEGT. The CDR3 DNA is TGTGCCAGCAGTTACGTCGGTGATTCACCCCTCCACTTT. Its protein product is CASSYVGDSPLHF.

V gene TRBV27 combines with J gene TRBJ2-5, with D possibly called TRBD1 or TRBD2 (6 bases each). The CDR3 runs 13 residues. The ends were cut back, 4 bases at V and 5 bases at J, with 11 bases in the middle. The germline CDR1 and CDR2 sequences are MNHEY and SMNVEV (reference sequence). The CDR3 loop is CASSWGAWETQYF. CDR3 sequence (DNA): TGTGCCAGCAGTTGGGGGGCCTGGGAGACCCAGTACTTC.

CDR3 nucleotides: TGTGCCAGCAGCCAAGACGGTTGGCAGGGAACGGGCAATCAGCCCCAGCATTTT. This translates into CASSQDGWQGTGNQPQHF. The chain carries TRBV4-2 and TRBJ1-5; perhaps TRBD1 as D (5 bases). There are 18 residues in the CDR3. V shed 0 bases and J shed 2 bases, with 17 bases lying between them. The germline V gene has CDR1 LGHNA and CDR2 YNFKEQ.

The CDR3 DNA reads as TGTGCCAGCAGCCCACTCGGGACTAGCGGGGTAACCGGGGAGCTGTTTTTT. Translation gives CASSPLGTSGVTGELFF. The V gene is TRBV7-7, the J gene TRBJ2-2, with TRBD2 matching 13 bases. The length of the CDR3 is 17 residues. Germline values: CDR1 SSHAT, CDR2 FNYEAQ (reference sequence). V lost 5 bases, J lost 5 bases, and 8 bases stayed unmatched.

The chain combines TRBV2 with TRBJ1-1; D possibly corresponds to TRBD1 (5 bases). The CDR3 contains 12 residues. The ends were cut back, 6 bases at V and 3 bases at J, with 8 bases in the middle. Per germline, CDR1 SNHLY and CDR2 FYNNEI. The CDR3 is CASSGGYTEAFF. DNA for the CDR3: TGTGCCAGCAGCGGGGGATACACTGAAGCTTTCTTT.

The chain links TRBV2 to TRBJ1-2, with D unresolved. The CDR3 is 12 residues long. V shed 11 bases and J shed 4 bases, with 14 bases lying between them. Germline-derived CDR1 and CDR2 are SNHLY and FYNNEI. CDR3 loop: CAGAAGVYGYTF. DNA of the CDR3: TGTGCCGGCGCCGCCGGGGTCTATGGCTACACCTTC.

The CDR3 coding sequence is TGTGCCACCAGTGATTCCTGGGGCAGGGTAAATGAGCAGTACTTC. Amino acids: CATSDSWGRVNEQYF. The chain recombines TRBV24-1 with TRBJ2-7; D perhaps matches TRBD1 (5 bases). Trimming cost V 2 bases and J 7 bases, with 17 bases left between them. Germline V CDR1 and CDR2: KGHDR, SFDVKD. This CDR3 comprises 15 residues.

This chain joins TRBV3-1 (or the pseudogene TRBV3-2) and TRBJ1-1; no firm D call. Germline V gene data show CDR1 as LGHDT and CDR2 as YNNKEL (reference sequence). This CDR3 is 13 amino acids long. With 3 bases removed from V and 1 base from J, the gap between germline ends came to 6 bases. The CDR3 nucleotides are TGTGCCAGCAGCCAGGTCCGGAACACTGAAGCTTTCTTT. Translated: CASSQVRNTEAFF.

This sequence joins TRBV12-3 or TRBV12-4 and TRBJ1-2; D is possibly TRBD1 (6 bases). Trimming pared 6 bases from V and 4 bases from J, leaving 12 bases between. The CDR3 is made up of 13 amino acids. The DNA for the CDR3 is TGTGCCAGCAGCAACAGGGACGGCTATGGCTACACCTTC. Translated: CASSNRDGYGYTF.

This chain connects TRBV5-1 to TRBJ2-5; 12 bases fit TRBD2. V was clipped by 3 bases and J by 5 bases; unmatched bases: 8. This CDR3 has 16 amino acids. The V gene's germline CDR1 is SGHRS and CDR2 YFSETQ. CDR3 in DNA: TGCGCCAGCAGCTCGAGCCTAGCGGGGGGGCCTGAGACCCAGTACTTC. This codes for CASSSSLAGGPETQYF.